The present T cell receptor beta chain was sequenced within a study of blood T cell repertoires in COVID-19. Study summary: Researchers got acute and convalescent COVID-19 samples from the United States, Italy and Spain. Sources were T cells, B-cell-depleted T cells, or PBMCs; the material itself was cDNA or gDNA.

In the original analysis: By means of reference gene primer amplification, nucleated cell counts were estimated. Generated by immunoSEQ multiplex PCR, the TCRdb table keeps only in-frame clones and is missing some. The DNA gave D and trimming, while V, J and clone size come from that table. The table lists some 110,000 clones, under 90% of them singletons. Sequencing input: peripheral blood. The sequence was collected from a woman aged 60-75 years with acute or convalescent COVID-19.

The CDR3 is CASSIRDSNQPQHF. In DNA form, the CDR3 reads TGTGCCAGTAGTATCAGGGATAGCAATCAGCCCCAGCATTTT. This sequence joins TRBV19 and TRBJ1-5; perhaps TRBD1 as D (5 bases). This CDR3 contains 14 residues. Germline assignment: CDR1 LNHDA and CDR2 SQIVND (reference sequence). The V and J ends lost 3 bases and 0 bases respectively, with 6 bases between them.